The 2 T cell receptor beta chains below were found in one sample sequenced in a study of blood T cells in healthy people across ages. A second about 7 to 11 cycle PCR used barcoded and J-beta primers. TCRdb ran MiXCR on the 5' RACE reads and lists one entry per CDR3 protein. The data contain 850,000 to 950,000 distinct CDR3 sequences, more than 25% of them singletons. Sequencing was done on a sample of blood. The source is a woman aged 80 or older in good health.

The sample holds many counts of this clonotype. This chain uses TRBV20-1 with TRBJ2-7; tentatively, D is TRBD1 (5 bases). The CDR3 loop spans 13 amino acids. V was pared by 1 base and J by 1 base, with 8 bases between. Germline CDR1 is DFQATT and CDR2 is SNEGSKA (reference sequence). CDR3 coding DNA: TGCAGTGCTAGAGTCGCAGGGTCCTACGAGCAGTACTTC. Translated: CSARVAGSYEQYF.

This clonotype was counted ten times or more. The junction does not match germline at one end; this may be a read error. Written as DNA, the CDR3 is TGCGCCAGCAGTCCCGGGACAGACTATGGCTACACCTTC. Residues: CASSPGTDYGYTF. V usage is TRBV18 and J usage is TRBJ1-2, with TRBD1 matching 7 bases. This CDR3 is 13 amino acids long. CDR1 and CDR2 (germline): KGHSH, LQKENI.